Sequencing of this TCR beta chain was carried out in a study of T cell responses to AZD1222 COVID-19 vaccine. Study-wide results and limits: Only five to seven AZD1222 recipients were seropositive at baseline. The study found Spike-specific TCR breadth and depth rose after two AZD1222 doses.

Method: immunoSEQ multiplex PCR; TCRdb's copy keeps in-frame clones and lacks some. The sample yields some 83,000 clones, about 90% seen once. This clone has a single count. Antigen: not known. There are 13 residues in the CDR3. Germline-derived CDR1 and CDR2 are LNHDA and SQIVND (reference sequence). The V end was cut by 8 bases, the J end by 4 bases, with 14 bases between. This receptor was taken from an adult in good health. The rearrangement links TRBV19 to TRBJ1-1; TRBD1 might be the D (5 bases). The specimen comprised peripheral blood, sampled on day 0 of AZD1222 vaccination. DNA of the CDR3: TGTGCCAGTGGAGTCTTGGGGGGCACTGAAGCTTTCTTT. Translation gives CASGVLGGTEAFF. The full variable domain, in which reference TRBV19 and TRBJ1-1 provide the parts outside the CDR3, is DGGITQSPKYLFRKEGQNVTLSCEQNLNHDAMYWYRQDPGQGLRLIYYSQIVNDFQKGDIAEGYSVSREKKESFPLTVTSAQKNPTAFYLCASGVLGGTEAFFGQGTRLTVV.